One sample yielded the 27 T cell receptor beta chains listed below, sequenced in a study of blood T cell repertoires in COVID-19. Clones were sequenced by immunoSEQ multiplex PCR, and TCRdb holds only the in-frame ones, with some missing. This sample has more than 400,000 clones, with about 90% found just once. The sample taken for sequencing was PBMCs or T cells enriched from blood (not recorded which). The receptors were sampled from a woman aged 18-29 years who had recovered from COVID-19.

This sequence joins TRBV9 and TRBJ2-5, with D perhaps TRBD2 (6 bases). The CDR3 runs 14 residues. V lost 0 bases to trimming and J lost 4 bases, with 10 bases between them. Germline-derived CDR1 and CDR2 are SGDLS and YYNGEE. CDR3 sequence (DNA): TGTGCCAGCAGCGTAGGAGTAGCGGCAGAGACCCAGTACTTC. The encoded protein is CASSVGVAAETQYF.

The CDR3 reads CASGWNRGQGWETQYF. The CDR3 nucleotides read TGTGCTAGTGGTTGGAACCGGGGACAGGGGTGGGAGACCCAGTACTTC. This chain connects TRBV12-5 to TRBJ2-5; 10 bases are a match to TRBD1. Germline assignment: CDR1 LGHNT and CDR2 FRNRAP. The J segment lost 5 bases and the V segment lost 4 bases, leaving 10 bases of the junction unmatched. The CDR3 runs to 16 residues.

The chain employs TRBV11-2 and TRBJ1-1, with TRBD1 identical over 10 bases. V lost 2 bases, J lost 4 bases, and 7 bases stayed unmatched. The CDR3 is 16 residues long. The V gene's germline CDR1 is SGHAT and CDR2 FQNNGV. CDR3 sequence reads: CASSLTDRGQGTEAFF. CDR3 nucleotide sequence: TGTGCCAGCAGCTTAACCGACAGGGGGCAGGGCACTGAAGCTTTCTTT. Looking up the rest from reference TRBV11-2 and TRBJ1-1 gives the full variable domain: EAGVAQSPRYKIIEKRQSVAFWCNPISGHATLYWYQQILGQGPKLLIQFQNNGVVDDSQLPKDRFSAERLKGVDSTLKIQPAKLEDSAVYLCASSLTDRGQGTEAFFGQGTRLTVV.

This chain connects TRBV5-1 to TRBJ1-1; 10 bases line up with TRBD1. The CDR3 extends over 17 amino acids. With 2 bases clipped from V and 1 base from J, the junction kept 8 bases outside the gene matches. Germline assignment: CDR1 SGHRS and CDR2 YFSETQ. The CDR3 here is CASSFPGQGISNTEAFF. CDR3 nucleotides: TGCGCCAGCAGCTTTCCGGGACAGGGGATATCGAACACTGAAGCTTTCTTT.

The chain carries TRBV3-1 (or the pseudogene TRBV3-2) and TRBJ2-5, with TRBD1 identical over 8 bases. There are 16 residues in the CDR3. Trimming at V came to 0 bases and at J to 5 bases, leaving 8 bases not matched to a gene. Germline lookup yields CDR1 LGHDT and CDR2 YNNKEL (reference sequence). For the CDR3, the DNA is TGTGCCAGCAGCCAAGAACAGGGGGGTTACGGGGAGACCCAGTACTTC. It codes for CASSQEQGGYGETQYF.

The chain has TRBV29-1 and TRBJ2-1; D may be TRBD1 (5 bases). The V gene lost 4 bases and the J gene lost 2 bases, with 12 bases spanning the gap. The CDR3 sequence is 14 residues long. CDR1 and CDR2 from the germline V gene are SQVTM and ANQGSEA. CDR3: CSVAREEAYNEQFF. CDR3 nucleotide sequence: TGCAGCGTTGCCAGGGAAGAGGCCTACAATGAGCAGTTCTTC.

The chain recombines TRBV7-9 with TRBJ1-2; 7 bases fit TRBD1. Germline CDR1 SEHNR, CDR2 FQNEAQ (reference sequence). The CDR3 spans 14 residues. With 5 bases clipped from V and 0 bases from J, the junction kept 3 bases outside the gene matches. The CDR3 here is CASSRQGANYGYTF. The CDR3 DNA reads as TGTGCCAGCAGCCGACAGGGAGCTAACTATGGCTACACCTTC. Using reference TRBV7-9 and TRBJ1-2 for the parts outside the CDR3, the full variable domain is DTGVSQNPRHKITKRGQNVTFRCDPISEHNRLYWYRQTLGQGPEFLTYFQNEAQLEKSRLLSDRFSAERPKGSFSTLEIQRTEQGDSAMYLCASSRQGANYGYTFGSGTRLTVV.

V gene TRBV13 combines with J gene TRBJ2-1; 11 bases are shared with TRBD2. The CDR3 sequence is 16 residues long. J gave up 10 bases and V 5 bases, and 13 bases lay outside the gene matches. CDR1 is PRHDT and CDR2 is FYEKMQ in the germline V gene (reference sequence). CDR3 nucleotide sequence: TGTGCCAGCAGCCTGACTGGTAGCGGGGGGGTATTCGAGCAGTTCTTC. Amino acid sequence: CASSLTGSGGVFEQFF.

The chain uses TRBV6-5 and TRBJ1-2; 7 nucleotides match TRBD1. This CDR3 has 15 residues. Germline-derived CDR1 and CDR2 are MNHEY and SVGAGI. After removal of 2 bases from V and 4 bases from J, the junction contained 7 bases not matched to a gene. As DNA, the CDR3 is TGTGCCAGCAGTTACCTTAGGGACAGAGTCTATGGCTACACCTTC. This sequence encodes CASSYLRDRVYGYTF.

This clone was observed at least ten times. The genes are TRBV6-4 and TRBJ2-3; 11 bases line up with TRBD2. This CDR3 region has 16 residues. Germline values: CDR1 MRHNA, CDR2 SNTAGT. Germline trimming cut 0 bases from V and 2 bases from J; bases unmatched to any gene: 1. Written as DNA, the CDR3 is TGTGCCAGCAGTGACTCTAGCGGGGGGGCCACAGATACGCAGTATTTT. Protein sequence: CASSDSSGGATDTQYF.

CDR3 amino acids: CASTPRGQGAGGYTF. The CDR3 bases are TGTGCCAGCACCCCCAGGGGACAGGGGGCGGGAGGCTACACCTTC. The chain has TRBV28 and TRBJ1-2, with TRBD1 identical over 12 bases. This CDR3 comprises 15 residues. The V and J ends lost 7 bases and 8 bases, in that order; junction bases with no gene match: 11. Germline loops: CDR1 MDHEN, CDR2 SYDVKM.

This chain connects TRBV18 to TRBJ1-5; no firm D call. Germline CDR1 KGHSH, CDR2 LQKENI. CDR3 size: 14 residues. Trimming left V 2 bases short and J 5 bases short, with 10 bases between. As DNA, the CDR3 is TGTGCCAGCTCACCATTAAGCACGGATCAGCCCCAGCATTTT. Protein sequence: CASSPLSTDQPQHF.

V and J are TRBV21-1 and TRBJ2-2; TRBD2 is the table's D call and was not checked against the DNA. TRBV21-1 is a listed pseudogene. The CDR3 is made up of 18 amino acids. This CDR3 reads CASSFRLAGDTDTGELFF. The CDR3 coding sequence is TGTGCCAGCAGCTTCCGACTAGCGGGGGATACAGACACCGGGGAGCTGTTTTTT.

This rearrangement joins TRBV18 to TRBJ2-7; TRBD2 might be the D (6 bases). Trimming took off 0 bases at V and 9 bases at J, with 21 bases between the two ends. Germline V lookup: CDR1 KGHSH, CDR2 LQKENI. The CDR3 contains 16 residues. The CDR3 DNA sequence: TGTGCCAGCTCACCACCGCAACTAGCCGGGGTACGGGTGCAGTACTTC. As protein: CASSPPQLAGVRVQYF.

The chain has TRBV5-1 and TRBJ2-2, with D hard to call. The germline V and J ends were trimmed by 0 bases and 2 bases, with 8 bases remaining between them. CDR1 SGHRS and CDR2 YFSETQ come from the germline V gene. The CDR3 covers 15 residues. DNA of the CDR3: TGCGCCAGCAGCTTGGCCCCAGTTAACACCGGGGAGCTGTTTTTT. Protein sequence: CASSLAPVNTGELFF.

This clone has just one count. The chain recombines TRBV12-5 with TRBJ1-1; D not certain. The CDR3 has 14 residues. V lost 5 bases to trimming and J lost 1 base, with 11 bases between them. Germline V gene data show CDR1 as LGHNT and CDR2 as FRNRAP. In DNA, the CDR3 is TGTGCTAGTGGTCCCGTGGGAGAGAACACTGAAGCTTTCTTT. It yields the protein CASGPVGENTEAFF.

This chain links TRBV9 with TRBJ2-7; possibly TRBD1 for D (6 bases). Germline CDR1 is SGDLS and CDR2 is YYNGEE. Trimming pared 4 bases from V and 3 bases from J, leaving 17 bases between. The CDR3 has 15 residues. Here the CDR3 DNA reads TGTGCCAGCAGCCCCACTGGACAGAGCTTCTACGAGCAGTACTTC. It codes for CASSPTGQSFYEQYF.

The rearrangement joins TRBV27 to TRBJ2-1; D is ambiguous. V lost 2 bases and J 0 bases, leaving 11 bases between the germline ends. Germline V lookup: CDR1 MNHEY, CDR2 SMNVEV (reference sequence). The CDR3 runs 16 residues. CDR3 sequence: CASSLRRPSSYNEQFF. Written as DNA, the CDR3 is TGTGCCAGCAGTTTACGGCGGCCTAGCTCCTACAATGAGCAGTTCTTC.

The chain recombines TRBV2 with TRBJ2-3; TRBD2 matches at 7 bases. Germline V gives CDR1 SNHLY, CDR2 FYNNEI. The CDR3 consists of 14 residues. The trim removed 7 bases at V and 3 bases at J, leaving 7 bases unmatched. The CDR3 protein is CASTVASGTDTQYF. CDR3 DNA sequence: TGTGCCAGCACAGTTGCTAGCGGAACAGATACGCAGTATTTT.

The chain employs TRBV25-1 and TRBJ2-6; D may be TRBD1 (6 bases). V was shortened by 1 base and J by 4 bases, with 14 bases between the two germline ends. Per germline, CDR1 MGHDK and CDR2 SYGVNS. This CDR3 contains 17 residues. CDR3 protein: CASSESGRGPGANVLTF. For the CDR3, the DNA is TGTGCCAGCAGTGAATCGGGCAGGGGACCGGGGGCCAACGTCCTGACTTTC.

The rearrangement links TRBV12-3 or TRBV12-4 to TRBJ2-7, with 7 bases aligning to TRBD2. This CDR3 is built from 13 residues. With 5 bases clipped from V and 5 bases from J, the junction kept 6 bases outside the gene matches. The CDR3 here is CASSRTSIDEQYF. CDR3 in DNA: TGTGCCAGCAGTCGGACTAGTATCGACGAGCAGTACTTC.

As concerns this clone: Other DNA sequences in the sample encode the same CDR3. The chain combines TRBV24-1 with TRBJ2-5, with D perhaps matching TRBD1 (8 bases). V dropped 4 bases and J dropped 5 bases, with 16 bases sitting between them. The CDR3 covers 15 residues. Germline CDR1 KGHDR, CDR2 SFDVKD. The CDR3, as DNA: TGTGCCACCAGTGACCCCGGACAGGGAGGGGAGACCCAGTACTTC. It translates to CATSDPGQGGETQYF.

The CDR3, as DNA: TGTGCCAGCAGTGAATACGGAGATACCGGGGAGCTGTTTTTT. Protein sequence: CASSEYGDTGELFF. The chain couples TRBV2 to TRBJ2-2; no reliable D call. Between the trimmed V and J ends, which lost 2 bases and 5 bases, there was a span of 9 bases. CDR1 is SNHLY, CDR2 FYNNEI, per germline. The CDR3 extends over 14 amino acids. Variable domain in full (rest from reference TRBV2 and TRBJ2-2): EPEVTQTPSHQVTQMGQEVILRCVPISNHLYFYWYRQILGQKVEFLVSFYNNEISEKSEIFDDQFSVERPDGSNFTLKIRSTKLEDSAMYFCASSEYGDTGELFFGEGSRLTVL.

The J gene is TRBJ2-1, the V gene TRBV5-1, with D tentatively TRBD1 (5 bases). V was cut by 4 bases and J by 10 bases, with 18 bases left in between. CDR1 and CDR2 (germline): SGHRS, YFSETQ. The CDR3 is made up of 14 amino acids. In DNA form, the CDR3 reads TGCGCCAGCAGCAATGACTCTGGGGCGAGCGAGCAGTTCTTC. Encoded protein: CASSNDSGASEQFF.

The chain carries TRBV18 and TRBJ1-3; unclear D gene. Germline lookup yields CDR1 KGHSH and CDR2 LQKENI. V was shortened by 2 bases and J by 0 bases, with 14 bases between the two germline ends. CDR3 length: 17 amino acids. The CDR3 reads CASSPRPPGSSGNTIYF. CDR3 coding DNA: TGTGCCAGCTCACCAAGGCCGCCGGGAAGCTCTGGAAACACCATATATTTT. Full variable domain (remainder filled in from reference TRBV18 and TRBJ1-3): NAGVMQNPRHLVRRRGQEARLRCSPMKGHSHVYWYRQLPEEGLKFMVYLQKENIIDESGMPKERFSAEFPKEGPSILRIQQVVRGDSAAYFCASSPRPPGSSGNTIYFGEGSWLTVV.

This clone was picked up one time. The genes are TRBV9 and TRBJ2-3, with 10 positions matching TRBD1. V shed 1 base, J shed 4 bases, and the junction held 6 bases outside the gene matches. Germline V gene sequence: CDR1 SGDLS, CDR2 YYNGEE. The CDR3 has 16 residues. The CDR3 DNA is TGTGCCAGCAGCGTATTCGGGACAGGGGATTCAGATACGCAGTATTTT. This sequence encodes CASSVFGTGDSDTQYF.

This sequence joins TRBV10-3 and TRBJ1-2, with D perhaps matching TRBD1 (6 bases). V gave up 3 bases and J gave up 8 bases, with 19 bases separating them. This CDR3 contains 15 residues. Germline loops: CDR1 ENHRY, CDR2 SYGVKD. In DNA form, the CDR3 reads TGTGCCATCAGTGATGGGAGTTCAGGGGTCGAAGGCTACACCTTC. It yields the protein CAISDGSSGVEGYTF.